The 3 T cell receptor beta chains below come from one sample, sequenced in a study of blood T cell repertoires in COVID-19. Profiled with immunoSEQ multiplex PCR; TCRdb holds only in-frame clones, not every one. This repertoire shows under 140,000 clones, 60% to 80% found once; its top ten account for 16%. What was sequenced was peripheral blood. The receptors were sampled from a woman aged 80 or over with active or convalescent COVID-19.

CDR3 residues: CASSQSGLSYEQYF. The CDR3 DNA reads TGTGCCAGCAGCCAATCAGGACTCTCCTACGAGCAGTACTTC. V and J are TRBV14 and TRBJ2-7; a weak D match, TRBD2 (5 bases). Germline CDR1 reads SGHDN; CDR2 reads FVKESK. CDR3 size: 14 residues. V dropped 2 bases and J dropped 0 bases, with 8 bases sitting between them.

This sequence joins TRBV7-8 and TRBJ2-7, with D perhaps matching TRBD2 (6 bases). This CDR3 region has 15 residues. Trimming removed 7 bases at V and 0 bases at J, with 16 bases between. Germline values: CDR1 SGHVS, CDR2 FQNEAQ. In DNA form, the CDR3 reads TGTGCCAGCATCCCGACCGGGGGTTCCTCCTACGAGCAGTACTTC. This translates into CASIPTGGSSYEQYF.

V is TRBV6-1 and J is TRBJ2-6; D gene uncertain. The V gene lost 1 base and the J gene lost 0 bases, with 10 bases spanning the gap. CDR1 is MNHNS, CDR2 SASEGT, per germline. The CDR3 totals 17 residues. The CDR3 loop reads CASSEGLVTSGANVLTF. In DNA, the CDR3 is TGTGCCAGCAGTGAAGGACTTGTCACCTCTGGGGCCAACGTCCTGACTTTC.